The clone carrying this T cell receptor (beta chain) has a handful of counts. Its matching antigen is unknown. These data come from a study of T cell responses to AZD1222 COVID-19 vaccine. The study, taken as a whole, reports: Females outnumbered males among donors, who were mostly white British; clonal diversity was possibly underestimated. There were repertoire samples only from the period after the peak T cell response.

V was pared by 3 bases and J by 5 bases, with 19 bases between. CDR1 MNHEY and CDR2 SVGAGI come from the germline V gene. The CDR3 runs to 16 residues. Only in-frame clones appear in the TCRdb table, and some are missing; sequencing was by immunoSEQ multiplex PCR. This table has 150,000 to 200,000 clones, approximately 94% appearing once. The specimen was peripheral blood, collected on day 0 of AZD1222 vaccination. The clonotype was recovered from an adult in good health. V and J are TRBV6-5 and TRBJ1-1; D not certain. Written as DNA, the CDR3 is TGTGCCAGCAGTTATCGGGCGCGCCACACCAAGACTGAAGCTTTCTTT. This gives the protein CASSYRARHTKTEAFF.